Below are 30 T cell receptor beta chains sequenced from a single sample in a study of beta chain features in type 1 diabetes listed by TCRdb under 2018. The library relied on the immunoSEQ multiplex PCR assay. The entire amount of isolated RNA was reverse transcribed using the High Capacity cDNA Reverse Transcription Kit, so the sequenced TCRB transcripts were expressed ones. Here the immuneACCESS table is served through TCRdb, limited to in-frame sequences with V and J called. Missing clones are a known gap in these copies; in checked studies unresolved V genes cover under half, and the rest lacks a known reason. Within this sample are a few hundred thousand clones, with about 25% of them counted one time only. The ten largest clones represent about 3.9% of the sample. The sample consisted of central memory CD4+ T cells from blood. These receptors were obtained from a young man in good health.

The chain is built from TRBV14 and TRBJ2-3, with 9 positions matching TRBD1. Germline-derived CDR1 and CDR2 are SGHDN and FVKESK. V lost 4 bases, J lost 3 bases, and 5 bases stayed unmatched. This CDR3 is built from 15 residues. CDR3 DNA: TGTGCCAGCAGCCCCCGGGACAGGGCGACAGATACGCAGTATTTT. Translation gives CASSPRDRATDTQYF.

The chain has TRBV11-2 and TRBJ2-2, with 7 bases aligning to TRBD1. Germline CDR1 reads SGHAT; CDR2 reads FQNNGV. CDR3 length equals 15 residues. J lost 3 bases, V lost 1 base, and 2 bases had no gene match. CDR3 nucleotide sequence: TGTGCCAGCAGCTTAGGGACAGGTTACACCGGGGAGCTGTTTTTT. This gives the protein CASSLGTGYTGELFF.

The chain recombines TRBV29-1 with TRBJ2-5; tentative D call: TRBD1 (5 bases). V was cut by 6 bases and J by 7 bases, with 18 bases left in between. Germline CDR1 SQVTM, CDR2 ANQGSEA. CDR3 length: 13 amino acids. The CDR3 DNA reads TGCAGCGTCGGCAGTTCCACGCAGGGGACCCAGTACTTC. Its protein is CSVGSSTQGTQYF. Drawing the rest from reference TRBV29-1 and TRBJ2-5, the complete variable domain is SAVISQKPSRDICQRGTSLTIQCQVDSQVTMMFWYRQQPGQSLTLIATANQGSEATYESGFVIDKFPISRPNLTFSTLTVSNMSPEDSSIYLCSVGSSTQGTQYFGPGTRLLVL.

This clone occurred many times. The chain combines TRBV7-8 with TRBJ2-3, with TRBD2 identical over 8 bases. The V segment lost 7 bases and the J segment 5 bases; nucleotides outside the gene matches: 11. The length of the CDR3 is 15 residues. CDR1 and CDR2 from the germline V gene are SGHVS and FQNEAQ. CDR3 DNA: TGTGCCAGCACCCCCGGCGGGCTAGCGGGAGATACGCAGTATTTT. Amino acid sequence: CASTPGGLAGDTQYF.

In its sample, this clone was seen a few times. V gene TRBV7-9 combines with J gene TRBJ1-6; D uncertain. Germline V CDR1 and CDR2: SEHNR, FQNEAQ (reference sequence). The length of the CDR3 is 15 residues. Trimming took off 8 bases at V and 9 bases at J, with 20 bases between the two ends. In DNA form, the CDR3 reads TGTGCCAGCCAACTACCGGGATCCCGGGGTTCACCCCTCCACTTT. It translates to CASQLPGSRGSPLHF.

The rearrangement joins TRBV7-2 to TRBJ1-5; maybe TRBD1 (5 bases). The CDR3 runs 15 residues. Trimming cost V 1 base and J 3 bases, with 10 bases left between them. Per germline, CDR1 SGHTA and CDR2 FQGNSA. This chain's CDR3 is CASSLVGEPNQPQHF. DNA for the CDR3: TGTGCCAGCAGCTTAGTAGGGGAACCCAATCAGCCCCAGCATTTT.

This clone turned up a few times. The V gene is TRBV6-5, the J gene TRBJ2-1; D not resolved. Deletions cut 0 bases from V and 8 bases from J, with 11 bases between. Germline V gene data show CDR1 as MNHEY and CDR2 as SVGAGI. CDR3 length: 14 amino acids. Here the CDR3 reads CASSYSFTTDEQFF. CDR3 bases: TGTGCCAGCAGTTACTCATTCACTACGGATGAGCAGTTCTTC.

In this sample, this clone turned up many times. The rearrangement links TRBV5-1 to TRBJ2-1; 8 nucleotides line up with TRBD2. The CDR3 extends over 16 amino acids. The V gene's germline CDR1 is SGHRS and CDR2 YFSETQ. V gave up 4 bases and J gave up 5 bases; unmatched junction bases: 11. The CDR3, as DNA: TGCGCCAGCAGCCTGAAGCGGGGGCCAACCAACAATGAGCAGTTCTTC. This gives the protein CASSLKRGPTNNEQFF.

Concerning this clone: Since a much larger clone is just one base distant, this may be a read error. The CDR3 nucleotides read TGTTCCAGTAGTATGGGACACTCTGGGGCCAACGTCCTGACTTTC. It is translated as CSSSMGHSGANVLTF. V gene TRBV19 combines with J gene TRBJ2-6; D might be TRBD1 (6 bases). CDR1 LNHDA and CDR2 SQIVND come from the germline V gene (reference sequence). CDR3 length: 15 amino acids.

This clone was picked up a small number of times. This same CDR3 is encoded by further DNA sequences in the sample. The rearrangement links TRBV29-1 to TRBJ1-2, with no clear D. Germline V gene sequence: CDR1 SQVTM, CDR2 ANQGSEA. V lost 4 bases to trimming and J lost 8 bases, with 14 bases between them. The CDR3 is made up of 12 amino acids. The DNA of the CDR3 is TGCAGCGTTGGTCGTGACATCGGGGGCTACACCTTC. Its protein product is CSVGRDIGGYTF.

This chain joins TRBV5-4 and TRBJ2-6; weak D call: TRBD1 (6 bases). The germline V and J ends were trimmed by 4 bases and 2 bases, with 16 bases remaining between them. This CDR3 contains 17 residues. Germline V gene lookup returns CDR1 SGHNT and CDR2 YYREEE (reference sequence). This chain's CDR3 is CASSGAGERAGANVLTF. Here the CDR3 DNA reads TGTGCCAGCAGCGGGGCAGGGGAGAGGGCTGGGGCCAACGTCCTGACTTTC.

This clone was picked up a small number of times. The genes are TRBV4-3 and TRBJ1-1, with 7 bases fitting TRBD1. Per the germline V gene, CDR1 is LGHNA and CDR2 is YSLEER. Losses at the gene ends were 4 bases for V and 5 bases for J; bases not matched to a gene: 10. The CDR3 has 15 residues. The CDR3 nucleotides are TGCGCCAGCAGCCCGTCGACAGGGTTAGGTACTGAAGCTTTCTTT. This translates into CASSPSTGLGTEAFF.

This clone was found many times. In DNA form, the CDR3 reads TGTGCCAGCAGCAACTCCTACAATGAGCAGTTCTTC. This gives the protein CASSNSYNEQFF. This chain links TRBV13 with TRBJ2-1, with no clear D. CDR1 and CDR2 (germline): PRHDT, FYEKMQ (reference sequence). The CDR3 contains 12 residues. V lost 5 bases to trimming and J lost 0 bases, with 2 bases between them.

This clone was found a few times. The chain recombines TRBV19 with TRBJ1-6; no firm D call. Per germline, CDR1 LNHDA and CDR2 SQIVND (reference sequence). Trimming removed 7 bases at V and 0 bases at J, with 7 bases between. This CDR3 region has 14 residues. As DNA, the CDR3 is TGTGCCAGTATGGATAGCTCCTATAATTCACCCCTCCACTTT. Its translation is CASMDSSYNSPLHF.

This chain links TRBV11-1 with TRBJ2-7; 8 positions agree with TRBD1. Germline V gene data show CDR1 as SGHAT and CDR2 as FQDESV (reference sequence). Germline trimming cut 5 bases from V and 3 bases from J; bases unmatched to any gene: 6. The CDR3 sequence is 14 residues long. The DNA of the CDR3 is TGTGCCAGCAGCCCCCGGACAGGGAACTACGAGCAGTACTTC. It codes for CASSPRTGNYEQYF. Variable domain in full (rest from reference TRBV11-1 and TRBJ2-7): EAEVAQSPRYKITEKSQAVAFWCDPISGHATLYWYRQILGQGPELLVQFQDESVVDDSQLPKDRFSAERLKGVDSTLKIQPAELGDSAMYLCASSPRTGNYEQYFGPGTRLTVT.

The chain joins TRBV29-1 to TRBJ2-3; tentative D call: TRBD1 (8 bases). The V gene's germline CDR1 is SQVTM and CDR2 ANQGSEA. The CDR3 sequence is 14 residues long. V shed 7 bases and J shed 2 bases, with 16 bases lying between them. The CDR3 spells CSAGTGGVTDTQYF. CDR3 bases: TGCAGCGCCGGCACAGGGGGGGTCACAGATACGCAGTATTTT.

This chain uses TRBV10-3 with TRBJ2-7, with TRBD2 identical over 11 bases. This CDR3 has 14 amino acids. CDR1 is ENHRY and CDR2 is SYGVKD in the germline V gene. With V trimmed by 10 bases and J by 6 bases, 11 bases remained unmatched. CDR3 protein: CATASLAGGREQYF. DNA for the CDR3: TGTGCCACAGCAAGTTTAGCGGGGGGGCGCGAGCAGTACTTC.

This chain uses TRBV7-2 with TRBJ2-7; no definite D call. The V end was cut by 1 base, the J end by 6 bases, with 10 bases between. Germline lookup yields CDR1 SGHTA and CDR2 FQGNSA. There are 13 residues in the CDR3. CDR3 loop: CASSLGSQGEQYF. The CDR3 nucleotides are TGTGCCAGCAGCTTAGGATCCCAAGGCGAGCAGTACTTC.

The rearrangement links TRBV20-1 to TRBJ2-1; D remains ambiguous. The CDR3 has 11 amino acids. V lost 5 bases and J lost 4, with 6 bases in between. Per germline, CDR1 DFQATT and CDR2 SNEGSKA (reference sequence). The CDR3 bases are TGCAGTGCTGCATTATACAATGAGCAGTTCTTC. Its protein product is CSAALYNEQFF.

This clone was seen only a few times. The rearrangement joins TRBV28 to TRBJ2-2, with 8 nucleotides matching TRBD2. Germline loops: CDR1 MDHEN, CDR2 SYDVKM. This CDR3 is 17 amino acids long. The junction had 12 bases not matched to a gene; V was cut back by 4 bases and J by 5 bases. The CDR3 is CASSSGFFSGKTGELFF. The DNA of the CDR3 is TGTGCCAGCAGTTCCGGCTTTTTTAGCGGGAAAACCGGGGAGCTGTTTTTT.

In its sample, this clone was seen a few times. The chain links TRBV30 to TRBJ2-2, with TRBD2 matching 12 bases. The germline gives CDR1 GTSNPN, CDR2 SVGIG (reference sequence). J gave up 5 bases and V 3 bases, and 1 base lay outside the gene matches. The CDR3 has 14 amino acids. DNA for the CDR3: TGTGCCTGGAGCGGACTAGCGGGAACCGGGGAGCTGTTTTTT. The encoded protein is CAWSGLAGTGELFF.

The chain joins TRBV10-3 to TRBJ2-5, with D perhaps given as TRBD1 or TRBD2 (5 bases each). The germline gives CDR1 ENHRY, CDR2 SYGVKD. This CDR3 comprises 12 residues. Trimming removed 6 bases from V and 5 bases from J, with 10 bases in between. The CDR3 sequence: CAIRGEGETQYF. CDR3 coding DNA: TGTGCCATCAGGGGGGAAGGGGAGACCCAGTACTTC.

This clone showed up many times. This sequence joins TRBV5-1 and TRBJ2-3; weak D call: TRBD2 (5 bases). The CDR3 has 17 residues. V shed 1 base and J shed 1 base, with 16 bases lying between them. The germline gives CDR1 SGHRS, CDR2 YFSETQ. The CDR3 spells CASSLKQLDDGTDTQYF. CDR3 bases: TGCGCCAGCAGCTTGAAACAACTAGATGATGGCACAGATACGCAGTATTTT.

V usage is TRBV6-1 and J usage is TRBJ2-3; D gene unclear. Trimming shortened V by 6 bases and J by 2 bases, and 6 bases separated the two germline ends. The CDR3 sequence is 12 residues long. The germline V gene has CDR1 MNHNS and CDR2 SASEGT. The CDR3 DNA reads TGTGCCAGCAGGCCCGACACAGATACGCAGTATTTT. It specifies CASRPDTDTQYF.

The chain uses TRBV19 and TRBJ2-5; no clear D gene. The J call may not be correct, given that the DNA end is closer to TRBJ2-7. CDR3 size: 12 residues. CDR1 is LNHDA and CDR2 is SQIVND in the germline V gene (reference sequence). CDR3: CASSFSTYEQYF. In DNA form, the CDR3 reads TGTGCCAGTAGTTTCTCCACCTACGAGCAGTACTTC.

This clone appeared a few times. The chain uses TRBV10-2 and TRBJ2-3; 14 nucleotides align to TRBD2. Trimming cost V 3 bases and J 3 bases; bases outside gene matches: 5. There are 17 residues in the CDR3. Germline V gene data show CDR1 as WSHSY and CDR2 as SAAADI. The CDR3 sequence: CASSDQTSGRGTDTQYF. CDR3 nucleotides: TGCGCCAGCAGTGACCAGACTAGCGGGAGGGGTACAGATACGCAGTATTTT.

There are a few counts of this clone. The sample carries other DNA sequences with the same CDR3. V usage is TRBV20-1 and J usage is TRBJ2-7; the D gene is possibly TRBD1 (6 bases). CDR3 length: 11 residues. The V gene lost 2 bases and the J gene lost 5 bases, with 7 bases spanning the gap. CDR1 and CDR2 from the germline V gene are DFQATT and SNEGSKA (reference sequence). The CDR3 loop is CSARQGNEQYF. In DNA form, the CDR3 reads TGCAGTGCTAGACAGGGGAACGAGCAGTACTTC.

The chain links TRBV6-5 to TRBJ1-1; perhaps TRBD1 as D (5 bases). Deletions cut 6 bases from V and 4 bases from J, with 15 bases between. The CDR3 has 14 amino acids. CDR1 MNHEY and CDR2 SVGAGI come from the germline V gene. The CDR3 sequence is CASRVGVAGTEAFF. The CDR3 DNA is TGTGCCAGCAGGGTAGGGGTGGCGGGCACTGAAGCTTTCTTT.

This clone has a handful of counts. V usage is TRBV6-1 and J usage is TRBJ1-6, with D uncertain. Germline V lookup: CDR1 MNHNS, CDR2 SASEGT. Between the trimmed V and J ends, which lost 2 bases and 11 bases, there was a span of 10 bases. CDR3 length equals 13 residues. In nucleotides, the CDR3 is TGTGCCAGCAGTGAATCTCAGAGACCACCCCTCCACTTT. Protein product: CASSESQRPPLHF.

This clone was observed at least ten times. CDR3 loop: CASSEEWRNSPLHF. In DNA form, the CDR3 reads TGTGCCAGCAGTGAAGAATGGCGCAATTCACCCCTCCACTTT. The J gene is TRBJ1-6, the V gene TRBV2; D remains unclear. Trimming left V 1 base short and J 7 bases short, with 8 bases between. This CDR3 contains 14 residues. Germline loops: CDR1 SNHLY, CDR2 FYNNEI. The full variable domain, completed using reference TRBV2 and TRBJ1-6, is EPEVTQTPSHQVTQMGQEVILRCVPISNHLYFYWYRQILGQKVEFLVSFYNNEISEKSEIFDDQFSVERPDGSNFTLKIRSTKLEDSAMYFCASSEEWRNSPLHFGNGTRLTVT.